The rows below give T cell receptor beta chains drawn from one sample of a study of a mutant IDH1 vaccine in newly diagnosed glioma. Method: immunoSEQ multiplex PCR; TCRdb's copy keeps in-frame clones and lacks some. The sample yields about 59,000 clones, about four fifths seen once. Antigen specificity for these receptors is unknown. This specimen consisted of PBMCs, obtained from a glioma patient whose treatment included an IDH1 peptide vaccine. The receptors derive from a young man with glioma. CDR3s include the opening cysteine and the closing phenylalanine or tryptophan. The order of the fields is J gene, clone size, V gene, D gene, CDR3 protein, CDR3 DNA. D genes are given only for firm matches. Size tells how often a clone was seen (once, few, many) or the class of an expanded clone, and some rows leave it out.

>TRBJ1-5|few|TRBV5-5|-
CASSSLLGGQPQHF
TGTGCCAGCAGCTCCCTCTTAGGGGGTCAGCCCCAGCATTTT
>TRBJ1-1|few|TRBV30|TRBD1
CAWSPPRWDRVKTEAFF
TGTGCCTGGAGTCCTCCTCGGTGGGACAGGGTGAAGACTGAAGCTTTCTTT
>TRBJ1-1|-|TRBV19|-
CASSILGKGTEAFF
TGTGCCAGTAGTATCTTAGGGAAAGGCACTGAAGCTTTCTTT
>TRBJ1-2|-|TRBV6-5|TRBD1
CASRPRGRDYGYTF
TGTGCCAGCAGACCCAGGGGGCGCGACTATGGCTACACCTTC
>TRBJ2-7|-|TRBV7-9|TRBD2
CASSAFIAGGLFEQYF
TGTGCCAGCAGCGCGTTTATAGCGGGCGGGTTGTTTGAGCAGTACTTC
>TRBJ1-5|-|TRBV19|TRBD1
CASGDRRGQPQHF
TGTGCCTCAGGGGACAGGCGCGGTCAGCCCCAGCATTTT
>TRBJ2-7|-|TRBV7-6|-
CASSSTVDGSYEQYF
TGTGCCAGCAGCTCCACCGTGGACGGTTCCTACGAGCAGTACTTC
>TRBJ1-2|-|TRBV20-1|TRBD1
CSATRQGFTF
TGCAGTGCTACCAGACAGGGGTTCACCTTC
>TRBJ1-4|-|TRBV6-6|-
CASSYSSATNEKLFF
TGTGCCAGCAGTTACTCGAGTGCAACTAATGAAAAACTGTTTTTT
>TRBJ2-7|-|TRBV7-6|TRBD1
CASSPGTGSSREQYF
TGTGCCAGCAGCCCAGGGACAGGGTCGTCTAGGGAGCAGTACTTC
>TRBJ1-3|-|TRBV10-2|TRBD1
CASRDRRNTIYF
TGCGCCAGCCGGGACAGAAGAAACACCATATATTTT
>TRBJ2-1|few|TRBV2|-
CASSESVGTRSYNEQFF
TGTGCCAGCAGTGAAAGTGTGGGGACCCGCTCCTACAATGAGCAGTTCTTC
>TRBJ2-5|once|TRBV5-1|TRBD1
CASSLLAAGGLETQYF
TGCGCCAGCAGCTTGTTAGCGGCAGGGGGCCTGGAGACCCAGTACTTC
>TRBJ2-7|-|TRBV5-1|TRBD1
CASSIMGQGFSEQYF
TGCGCCAGCAGCATTATGGGACAGGGTTTTTCCGAGCAGTACTTC
>TRBJ2-7|-|TRBV28|-
CASHRFYEQYF
TGTGCCAGCCACCGATTCTACGAGCAGTACTTC
>TRBJ2-1|-|TRBV6-1|-
CATRRDMSEQFF
TGTGCCACCCGTCGGGACATGAGTGAGCAGTTCTTC
>TRBJ1-4|-|TRBV19|-
CASSIGQRRGEKLFF
TGTGCCAGTAGTATAGGGCAGAGACGTGGCGAAAAACTGTTTTTT
>TRBJ1-6|-|TRBV10-3|-
CAISDREGSPLHF
TGTGCCATCAGTGACAGGGAGGGATCACCCCTCCACTTT
>TRBJ2-3|-|TRBV5-1|-
CASSRNWDNNPGDTQYF
TGCGCCAGCAGCCGTAACTGGGACAACAATCCGGGAGATACGCAGTATTTT
>TRBJ2-1|-|TRBV5-1|TRBD2
CASSYSGLAGNEQFF
TGCGCCAGCAGCTACTCGGGACTAGCGGGCAATGAGCAGTTCTTC
>TRBJ1-6|few|TRBV18|-
CASSPIKNSPLHF
TGTGCCAGCTCACCCATTAAAAATTCACCCCTCCACTTT
>TRBJ1-5|-|TRBV18|-
CASSPFGGGSGNQPQHF
TGTGCCAGCTCACCATTCGGGGGAGGTTCAGGCAATCAGCCCCAGCATTTT
>TRBJ1-3|-|TRBV29-1|-
CSVDALSNGNTIYF
TGCAGCGTTGATGCGTTGTCAAATGGAAACACCATATATTTT
>TRBJ1-2|-|TRBV6-6|TRBD1
CASSYTLDRAYGYTF
TGTGCCAGCAGTTACACCTTGGACAGGGCCTATGGCTACACCTTC
>TRBJ1-5|-|TRBV18|-
CASSPHSNQPQHF
TGTGCCAGCTCACCACATAGCAATCAGCCCCAGCATTTT
>TRBJ2-5|-|TRBV27|TRBD2
CASSEVAGGTQETQYF
TGTGCCAGCAGTGAGGTAGCGGGGGGGACACAAGAGACCCAGTACTTC
>TRBJ2-5|-|TRBV7-9|TRBD2
CASSTPGLAGGSQETQYF
TGTGCCAGCAGCACTCCGGGACTAGCGGGGGGGTCGCAAGAGACCCAGTACTTC
>TRBJ1-4|-|TRBV30|-
CAWGSQVNEKLFF
TGTGCCTGGGGATCACAGGTTAATGAAAAACTGTTTTTT
>TRBJ2-3|-|TRBV18|-
CASSPHRGSTDTQYF
TGTGCCAGCTCACCACACCGGGGAAGCACAGATACGCAGTATTTT
>TRBJ2-3|-|TRBV2|TRBD1
CASRKTGTGIRDTQYF
TGTGCCAGCAGGAAGACCGGGACAGGGATCAGGGATACGCAGTATTTT
>TRBJ1-1|few|TRBV19|-
CASSIGNTEAFF
TGTGCCAGTAGTATCGGGAACACTGAAGCTTTCTTT
>TRBJ2-1|-|TRBV7-9|-
CASSLARSSYNEQFF
TGTGCCAGCAGCTTAGCCAGGAGCTCCTACAATGAGCAGTTCTTC
>TRBJ1-2|few|TRBV4-2|TRBD1
CASSQASGGDGGYTF
TGTGCCAGCAGCCAAGCGTCAGGGGGGGATGGTGGCTACACCTTC
>TRBJ2-5|once|TRBV5-1|-
CASSLGVREVKETQYF
TGCGCCAGCAGCTTGGGGGTCAGGGAGGTTAAAGAGACCCAGTACTTC
>TRBJ1-1|-|TRBV13|-
CASVPREQNTEAFF
TGTGCCAGCGTGCCCAGGGAGCAGAACACTGAAGCTTTCTTT
>TRBJ2-1|-|TRBV27|-
CASSFGAASYNEQFF
TGTGCCAGCAGTTTTGGGGCGGCCTCCTACAATGAGCAGTTCTTC
>TRBJ1-1|once|TRBV19|-
CASSPRAVEAFF
TGTGCCAGTAGTCCCCGGGCGGTTGAAGCTTTCTTT
>TRBJ1-1|few|TRBV6-6|TRBD1
CASSGTENTEAFF
TGTGCCAGCAGCGGGACAGAGAACACTGAAGCTTTCTTT
>TRBJ1-3|-|TRBV30|-
CAWSVMYGAGNTIYF
TGTGCCTGGAGTGTAATGTACGGGGCTGGAAACACCATATATTTT
>TRBJ1-5|-|TRBV27|-
CASSLSGGRTQPQHF
TGTGCCAGCAGTTTATCGGGGGGTCGGACTCAGCCCCAGCATTTT
>TRBJ2-7|-|TRBV5-1|-
CASSLAPGAFNEQYF
TGCGCCAGCAGCTTGGCCCCAGGGGCTTTTAACGAGCAGTACTTC
>TRBJ1-6|-|TRBV21-1|-
CASSKRYTATPTKNSPLHF
TGTGCCAGCAGCAAAAGGTATACAGCCACCCCAACTAAGAATTCACCCCTCCACTTT
>TRBJ2-7|-|TRBV11-2|-
CASSPRGASYEQYF
TGTGCCAGCAGTCCCCGGGGGGCCTCCTACGAGCAGTACTTC
>TRBJ1-2|-|TRBV28|-
CASSFQDYGYTF
TGTGCCAGCAGTTTCCAGGACTATGGCTACACCTTC
>TRBJ1-6|-|TRBV28|-
CASSERRGKYSPLHF
TGTGCCAGCAGTGAGAGAAGGGGGAAATATTCACCCCTCCACTTT
>TRBJ1-5|-|TRBV28|-
CASSLIRKGNQPQHF
TGTGCCAGCAGTTTGATCAGGAAGGGCAATCAGCCCCAGCATTTT
>TRBJ1-5|-|TRBV15|TRBD1
CATSRDLEGASNQPQHF
TGTGCCACCAGCAGAGATTTGGAGGGGGCTAGCAATCAGCCCCAGCATTTT
>TRBJ1-1|-|TRBV10-3|-
CAIREPGVSNTEAFF
TGTGCCATCAGGGAACCAGGGGTGTCGAACACTGAAGCTTTCTTT
>TRBJ2-5|once|TRBV5-1|-
CASSLFFQETQYF
TGCGCCAGCAGCTTGTTCTTCCAAGAGACCCAGTACTTC
>TRBJ2-4|-|TRBV10-3|-
CAISEAGGGAAKNIQYF
TGTGCCATCAGTGAGGCCGGTGGTGGGGCAGCCAAAAACATTCAGTACTTC
>TRBJ2-7|-|TRBV25-1|-
CASSDNDNAYEQYF
TGTGCCAGCAGTGATAATGACAACGCCTACGAGCAGTACTTC
>TRBJ1-6|-|TRBV2|-
CASRRHNYNSPLHF
TGTGCCAGCAGACGGCATAACTATAATTCACCCCTCCACTTT
>TRBJ2-5|-|TRBV14|TRBD2
CASSQGLASGGPQETQYF
TGTGCCAGCAGCCAAGGACTCGCTAGCGGGGGGCCGCAAGAGACCCAGTACTTC
>TRBJ2-1|-|TRBV27|-
CASSRAGGAIYNEQFF
TGTGCCAGCAGTCGGGCCGGGGGAGCAATTTACAATGAGCAGTTCTTC
>TRBJ1-1|few|TRBV2|TRBD1
CASSVDRVTSEAFF
TGTGCCAGCAGTGTAGACAGGGTAACTTCTGAAGCTTTCTTT
>TRBJ2-1|-|TRBV29-1|-
CSAGGVYNEQFF
TGCAGCGCAGGAGGGGTCTACAATGAGCAGTTCTTC
>TRBJ2-3|-|TRBV11-3|-
CASSLEAVGSTDTQYF
TGTGCCAGCAGCTTAGAGGCAGTGGGTAGCACAGATACGCAGTATTTT
>TRBJ1-1|-|TRBV10-3|-
CAISESGGDNTEAFF
TGTGCCATCAGTGAGTCTGGAGGGGATAACACTGAAGCTTTCTTT
>TRBJ1-6|once|TRBV9|TRBD1
CASSAPGTGIGRSPLHF
TGTGCCAGCAGCGCACCCGGGACAGGCATTGGGCGATCACCCCTCCACTTT